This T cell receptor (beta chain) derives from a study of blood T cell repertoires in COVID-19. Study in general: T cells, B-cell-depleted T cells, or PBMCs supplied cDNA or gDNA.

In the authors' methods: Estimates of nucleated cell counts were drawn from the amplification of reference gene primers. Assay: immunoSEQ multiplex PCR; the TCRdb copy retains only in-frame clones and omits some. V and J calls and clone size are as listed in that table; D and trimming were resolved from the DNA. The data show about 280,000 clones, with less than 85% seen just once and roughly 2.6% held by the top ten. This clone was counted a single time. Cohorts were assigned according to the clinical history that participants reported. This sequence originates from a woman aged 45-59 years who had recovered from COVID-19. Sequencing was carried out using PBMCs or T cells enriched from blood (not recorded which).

CDR3 nucleotides: TGTGCCAGCAAGATGAATATAGCCGGGGAGACCCAGTACTTC. This sequence encodes CASKMNIAGETQYF. This chain joins TRBV2 and TRBJ2-5; D gene ambiguous. CDR3 length equals 14 residues. The germline gives CDR1 SNHLY, CDR2 FYNNEI. Trimming took 7 bases from V and 5 from J, leaving 17 bases between them. The complete variable domain, with remaining parts taken from reference TRBV2 and TRBJ2-5, reads EPEVTQTPSHQVTQMGQEVILRCVPISNHLYFYWYRQILGQKVEFLVSFYNNEISEKSEIFDDQFSVERPDGSNFTLKIRSTKLEDSAMYFCASKMNIAGETQYFGPGTRLLVL.